These T cell receptor beta chains were read from a single sample in a study of blood T cell repertoires in COVID-19. Profiled with immunoSEQ multiplex PCR; TCRdb holds only in-frame clones, not every one. Of around 250,000 clones listed, about 90% are singletons. Sequencing used PBMCs or T cells enriched from blood (not recorded which). The receptors originated from a human donor in a cohort exposed to, infected with or recovered from COVID-19 (not recorded which). The donor label of this sample is uncertain. The CDR3 runs from the conserved cysteine through the conserved F or W. Fields, in order: D gene, V gene, CDR3 protein. The D gene is left open where the match is weak.

d_gene: NA
v_gene: TRBV24-1
CDR3aa: CATSDPGSTDTQYF

d_gene: TRBD2
v_gene: TRBV3-1/TRBV3-2
CDR3aa: CASSGGLAGTGEQYF

d_gene: NA
v_gene: TRBV12-3/TRBV12-4
CDR3aa: CASSWTVSYGYTF

d_gene: NA
v_gene: TRBV5-1
CDR3aa: CASSLSLSLTGEGEQFF

d_gene: NA
v_gene: TRBV20-1
CDR3aa: CSASTFGAFF

d_gene: TRBD1
v_gene: TRBV29-1
CDR3aa: CSVDGTATGNTIYF

d_gene: NA
v_gene: TRBV6-5
CDR3aa: CASSPVTGELFF

d_gene: NA
v_gene: TRBV30
CDR3aa: CAWSVNGGNSPLHF

d_gene: NA
v_gene: TRBV12-5
CDR3aa: CASGLVQRESNEQFF

d_gene: NA
v_gene: TRBV21-1
CDR3aa: CASSCPEPFWTEAFF

d_gene: NA
v_gene: TRBV3-1/TRBV3-2
CDR3aa: CASSQESPAELGTEAFF

d_gene: NA
v_gene: TRBV19
CDR3aa: CASTRGGLLNTEAFF

d_gene: TRBD1
v_gene: TRBV29-1
CDR3aa: CSAQGDWAQPQHF

d_gene: TRBD2
v_gene: TRBV6-2/TRBV6-3
CDR3aa: CASSYSQRGDNEQFF

d_gene: TRBD2
v_gene: TRBV19
CDR3aa: CASSAGTSFYEQYF

d_gene: NA
v_gene: TRBV7-2
CDR3aa: CASSLSRQENYGYTF

d_gene: TRBD1
v_gene: TRBV7-9
CDR3aa: CASSLEGAAEAFF

d_gene: TRBD1
v_gene: TRBV4-2
CDR3aa: CASSRGVGQGVSDEQYF

d_gene: NA
v_gene: TRBV27
CDR3aa: CASSPDRSPGNTIYF